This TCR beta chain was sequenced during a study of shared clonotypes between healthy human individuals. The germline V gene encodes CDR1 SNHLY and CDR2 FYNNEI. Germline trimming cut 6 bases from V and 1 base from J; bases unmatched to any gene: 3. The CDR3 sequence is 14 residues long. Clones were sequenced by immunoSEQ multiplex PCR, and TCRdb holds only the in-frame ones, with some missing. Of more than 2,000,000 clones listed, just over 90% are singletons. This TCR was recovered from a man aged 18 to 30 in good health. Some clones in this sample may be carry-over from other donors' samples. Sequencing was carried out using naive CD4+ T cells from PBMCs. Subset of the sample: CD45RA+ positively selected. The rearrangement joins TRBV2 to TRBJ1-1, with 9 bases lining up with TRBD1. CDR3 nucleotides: TGTGCCAGCAGAAACAGGGGGCGGAACACTGAAGCTTTCTTT. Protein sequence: CASRNRGRNTEAFF.